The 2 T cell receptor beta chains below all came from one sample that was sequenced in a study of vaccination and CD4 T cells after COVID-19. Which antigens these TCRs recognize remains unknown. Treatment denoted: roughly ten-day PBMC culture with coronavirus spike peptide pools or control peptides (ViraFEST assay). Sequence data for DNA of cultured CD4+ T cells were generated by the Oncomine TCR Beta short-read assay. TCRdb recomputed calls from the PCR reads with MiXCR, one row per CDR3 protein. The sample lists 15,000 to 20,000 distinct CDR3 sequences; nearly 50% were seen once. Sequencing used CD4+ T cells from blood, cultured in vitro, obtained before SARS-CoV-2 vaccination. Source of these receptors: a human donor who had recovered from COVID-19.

CDR3 in amino acids: CASSDPGGPLGNEQFF. The CDR3 DNA reads as TGTGCCAGTAGTGATCCCGGGGGGCCCCTTGGGAATGAGCAGTTCTTC. The chain joins TRBV19 to TRBJ2-1, with TRBD2 as a possible D gene (7 bases). V dropped 5 bases and J dropped 7 bases, with 21 bases sitting between them. Looked up from germline, CDR1 is LNHDA and CDR2 is SQIVND (reference sequence). The CDR3 consists of 16 residues.

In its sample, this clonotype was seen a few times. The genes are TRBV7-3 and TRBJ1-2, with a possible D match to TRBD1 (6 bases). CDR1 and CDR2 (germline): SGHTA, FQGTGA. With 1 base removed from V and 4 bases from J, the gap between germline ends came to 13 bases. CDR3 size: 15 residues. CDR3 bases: TGTGCCAGCAGCTTAAGCGGAGGGACAAGCTATGGCTACACCTTC. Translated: CASSLSGGTSYGYTF.